The subject of this entry is one T cell receptor (beta chain). Its antigen remains unidentified. PCR involved 60 Vbeta and 13 Jbeta primers. Here immunoSEQ multiplex PCR was the method, and the copy in TCRdb shows in-frame clones only, minus some. The data show about 190,000 clones, 75% to 85% seen once. The data originate from a study of cytomegalovirus exposure and HLA in healthy donors. Findings and caveats of the study: Some highly shared sequence variants likely arose as a pipeline artifact. Among CMV-associated TCR beta chains, most appeared HLA-restricted in a later analysis.

This receptor was taken from a woman in her 30s in good health and CMV-seropositive. The sequenced sample consisted of PBMCs.

The CDR3 reads CAWSPDSNFYEQYF. The CDR3 nucleotides read TGTGCCTGGAGTCCGGACAGCAATTTCTACGAGCAGTACTTC. This chain connects TRBV30 to TRBJ2-7, with D possibly matching TRBD1 (6 bases). Trimming removed 2 bases at V and 3 bases at J, with 14 bases between. There are 14 residues in the CDR3. The V gene's germline CDR1 is GTSNPN and CDR2 SVGIG (reference sequence).